This T cell receptor beta chain comes out of a study of molecular identifiers for immune sequencing clone quantification. Findings and caveats of the study: Sizes of highly expanded clones could be underestimated through identical TCRs sharing a barcode. Even with some 990,000 naive cells present, spiked Jurkat TCR RNA from one cell was reportedly detectable.

Libraries used about 18,000 to 1,100,000 sorted naive CD8 T cells and 10%, 30% or 50% RNA input. CD8+CD4-CCR7+CD45RA+ sorting gave the naive CD8 T cells. With 5 bases clipped from V and 0 bases from J, the junction kept 4 bases outside the gene matches. Germline CDR1 is SEHNR and CDR2 is FQNEAQ (reference sequence). There are 14 residues in the CDR3. This clonotype was observed at least ten times. The target antigen is unknown. MiXCR was run by TCRdb on the PCR reads, yielding one entry per CDR3 protein. The sample lists 60,000 to 70,000 distinct CDR3 sequences, 15% to 20% seen once, with approximately 1.5% in the top ten.

Specimen: naive CD8+ T cells from blood, with Jurkat cell RNA spiked in. Indicated subset: FACS-sorted CD8+CD4-CCR7+CD45RA+ naive T cells. The receptor was isolated from a human donor in good health. Some libraries in this study had Jurkat cell RNA spiked in. The chain joins TRBV7-9 to TRBJ2-7; 7 positions agree with TRBD1. CDR3 DNA sequence: TGTGCCAGCAGCCCCTGGGACAGCTCCTACGAGCAGTACTTC. Translating gives CASSPWDSSYEQYF.